This record looks at one TCR beta chain sequence and its context. As yet, its antigen is unknown. Germline trimming cut 3 bases from V and 1 base from J; bases unmatched to any gene: 7. Germline lookup yields CDR1 KGHSH and CDR2 LQKENI. This CDR3 is 16 amino acids long. These data originate in a study of T cell responses to AZD1222 COVID-19 vaccine. Only in-frame clones appear in the TCRdb table, and some are missing; sequencing was by immunoSEQ multiplex PCR. Of over 75,000 clones in the sample, roughly 89% were seen once. Study observations and caveats: The study found Spike-specific TCR breadth and depth rose after two AZD1222 doses.

This sample comprised peripheral blood, obtained on day 0 of AZD1222 vaccination. This chain connects TRBV18 to TRBJ1-2; TRBD1 matches at 8 bases. The TCR comes from an adult in good health. The CDR3 region is CASSPRPGQGNYGYTF. The CDR3 DNA reads TGTGCCAGCTCACCCCGGCCAGGACAGGGTAACTATGGCTACACCTTC.